This T cell receptor beta chain was profiled in a study of identical twins. MiXCR, applied by TCRdb to the 5' RACE reads, yields one record per CDR3 protein. The repertoire has hundreds of thousands of distinct CDR3 sequences, around 20% of them found once; the top ten carry roughly 4%. Germline lookup yields CDR1 SEHNR and CDR2 FQNEAQ (reference sequence). V was pared by 4 bases and J by 2 bases, with 21 bases between. This CDR3 has 17 amino acids. This clonotype has just a few counts. These sequences were also reported in another study, on T cells expressing NK-cell markers. This second study notes: The study drew TCR beta repertoires from sorted CD3+CD56+NKG2C+, CD3+CD56+NKG2C- and CD3+CD56-NKG2C+ T cells. Serological testing identified seven of the eight sequenced donors as HCMV-seropositive and one as seronegative. Sorting in several experiments was restricted by an anti-gamma-delta TCR antibody to alpha-beta TCR T cells. Of the CD8+ T cells in more than five donors, roughly 1.0-7.0% belonged to dominant NKG2C+ clonotypes.

The specimen was PBMCs. The V and J genes are TRBV7-9 and TRBJ2-7; D unclear. The receptor was isolated from a woman aged 18-29 years in good health. This CDR3 is CASSSSRVPRQAYEQYF. CDR3 DNA: TGTGCCAGCAGCTCTTCTCGGGTCCCACGTCAGGCCTACGAGCAGTACTTC.